A single TCR beta chain is shown here with its context. The target of this receptor is not known. Per-nucleotide qualities are absent, and no much larger clonotype sits a single base away. The V end gives up 4 bases and the J end 5 bases, leaving 6 bases in the junction not matched to a gene. The CDR3 starts with the cysteine, ends with the phenylalanine, and has 14 residues. This entry keeps only the CDR3 DNA: 42 bases, framed from base 1. As encoded in the germline V gene, CDR1 is MNHEY while CDR2 is SVGAGI. This specimen comes from a study of cytomegalovirus exposure and HLA in healthy donors (TCRdb year 2017). Context from the whole study: According to an earlier analysis of a few hundred of the donors, about 179 million T cells yielded 117 million unique TCR beta sequences and 276 Gb of sequence data. An early release that covered about 600 HLA-typed donors contained 300 to 350 gigabases of sequencing data and around 85 million unique TCR sequences. Of the 398 genotyped donors, 81% fell in the genetic ancestry cluster associated with self-reported Caucasian donors. The study aimed to test whether signatures of past pathogen exposure could be identified by cataloging public T cell receptors. The study used immunosequencing to profile the T cell repertoires of under 700 subjects and linked those repertoires to cytomegalovirus serostatus. A separate validation cohort of 100 to 150 different subjects was used in addition to the approximately 610-subject first cohort. The study combined high-throughput TCR immunosequencing, statistical association of individual TCRs with disease status, and machine learning to predict cytomegalovirus infection status. In a later analysis, previously published TCR beta repertoires from 670 or so donors were re-analyzed and high-resolution HLA genotyping was added so that TCR occurrence patterns could be studied. In the later analysis, no new phenotypic data were used to find candidate immune exposures; instead, reliance was placed on TCR beta sequences and their occurrence across donors. To decide whether each TCR beta V gene segment behaved as functional or pseudogenic, an earlier analysis of some 540 of the donors relied on high-throughput TCR beta sequencing. Donor age, sex, ethnicity and CMV serostatus were compiled together with the repertoire data. A later genetic analysis took genome-wide SNP genotypes for about 55% of the 666 donors and used that subset as a discovery cohort. All discovery cohort repertoires had been generated on a single sequencing platform. Both class I and class II loci were covered by HLA typing, at four-digit resolution. The number of donors typed differed by locus, with 629-630 for A, B, C, DRB1 and DQB1, around 520 for DQA1, under 610 for DPA1, and 400 to 490 for DPB1. Because of strong linkage in the cohort, four or five DR-DQ haplotypes were treated as single units for association and clustering. Among roughly 400 genotyped donors of the cohort, an average of roughly 230,000 unique TCR beta nucleotide sequences was sequenced per donor, of which about 19% were non-productive.

The cohort was made up of around 720 healthy bone marrow donors. Cohort members were all nominally healthy when sampled, although unrecorded immune exposures were likely present. The donor tested CMV seronegative and was one of the 352 seronegative cohort members. A peripheral blood sample was collected from each donor, and TCR beta sequencing was performed on peripheral blood mononuclear cells. Genomic DNA extraction from the blood cell samples was performed with the Qiagen DNeasy Blood Extraction Kit. The library was generated by the immunoSEQ multiplex PCR assay. A mixture of 60 forward primers for TCR Vbeta segments and 13 reverse primers for TCR Jbeta segments was used in the multiplex PCR. Amplification of the CDR3 region of rearranged TCR beta genes was performed with a multiplex PCR assay on genomic DNA. The amplified TCR beta libraries were sequenced on the Illumina HiSeq System as 87-base-pair reads. Per the source publication's procedure: A later analysis counted tens of millions of unique TCR beta chains across the 650 to 800 repertoires, and around 9.9 million of these chains were shared by at least two donors. Raw reads were error-corrected and collapsed into unique sequences with a nearest-neighbor algorithm that merged closely related sequences to remove PCR and sequencing errors. Alignment of CDR3 sequences to IMGT reference sequences was used to assign V, D and J gene segments. Each retained sequence needed at least a six-nucleotide match to both a V gene segment and a J gene segment. A rearrangement counted as productive if the CDR3 had no stop codons and remained in frame with V and J, and every other rearrangement counted as non-productive. CDR3 was defined by IMGT convention, running from the second conserved V-encoded cysteine to the conserved J-encoded phenylalanine. The earlier analysis of fewer than 750 of the donors excluded sequences that lacked an unambiguous match to a single V gene segment. An earlier analysis of over 450 of the donors classified V segments as functional when productive rearrangements were above 56.7% and as segregating when the standard deviation between donors was above 5%. A statistical classification framework was developed to diagnose cytomegalovirus status using the catalog of TCR beta chain sequences. In a later analysis, V and J genes were assigned by comparing TCR nucleotide sequences against IMGT/GENE-DB human TR gene sequences. The TCRdist pipeline was used in a later analysis to assign CDR3 sequences and most-parsimonious VDJ recombination scenarios. In a later analysis, each TCR beta chain was defined by its CDR3 amino acid sequence together with its V-gene family, and reads lacking a unique V-gene family were excluded. A later analysis removed 450 to 600 highly shared, low-generation-probability nucleotide sequences to deal with suspected cross-contamination and a sequencing artifact. In a later analysis, a clonal expansion index for each public chain was calculated from normalized within-repertoire ranks of inferred template counts. In a later analysis, generation probabilities were computed using a VDJ recombination model fitted to out-of-frame rearrangements, and the results were checked against IGoR. In a later analysis, TCR-TCR, TCR-HLA and TCR-CMV co-occurrence was scored with hypergeometric tests, and a repertoire-size bias correction was applied to TCR pairs. False discovery rates were estimated in a later analysis by permuting HLA or CMV assignments 20 times. In a later analysis, co-occurring TCRs were grouped using DBSCAN, and TCRdist sequence similarity was added for clustering within HLA-allele-positive subsets. Repertoires with fewer than 30,000 or more than 120,000 public chains, plus five repertoires with anomalous nucleotide sharing, were excluded from co-occurrence clustering. TCRdb retrieved this table from immuneACCESS and kept in-frame rearrangements only. Not all clones are present; in checked studies, unresolved V genes account for under half, and no reason is known for the remainder. The V and J calls and clone size come from that table; D and trimming were worked out from the DNA. The sample table contains 85,000 to 100,000 clones; only one count was recorded for around 64% of them. The ten top clones hold 2.5% to 3.5% of the sample.

General findings and caveats noted by the study authors: In a later analysis, HLA-associated TCR beta chains showed more clonal expansion and lower generation probabilities than non-associated chains that were equally common. According to a later analysis, parvovirus B19, influenza, CMV and Epstein-Barr virus appeared linked to several top co-occurrence clusters. Three of the identified cytomegalovirus-associated TCR beta chains were confirmed in vitro to be specific for cytomegalovirus antigens. At a false discovery rate of 0.05, a later analysis linked 15,000 to 20,000 TCR beta sequences to specific HLA alleles. According to a later analysis, most CMV-associated TCR beta chains appeared to be HLA-restricted, and the HLA associations seemed to be driven largely by CMV exposure. In a later analysis, TCR association rates were found to vary across HLA loci, with the most associated TCRs seen for DRB1 alleles and the fewest for HLA-C alleles. HLA typing was unavailable for some donors at each locus, so association tests used only the typed subset. The presence/absence analyses assumed that sequencing depth was roughly uniform across donors, and that assumption may not be true. A further reported finding was that TCR beta sequences accurately predicted the HLA-A and HLA-B alleles for most subjects in the first cohort. Cytomegalovirus status was reported to be diagnosed by the classifier with high specificity and sensitivity in both the original and validation cohorts. Immune exposure information for the cohort was limited to CMV serostatus. An association between a missense DCLRE1C variant and V-gene and J-gene trimming of TCR beta chains was found in a later genetic analysis and replicated in an independent cohort. According to the authors, the approach could potentially be generalized to other disease states and immunological phenotypes. Most TCR sequences were seen in very few donors, while some public TCRs were found in many individuals. Strong co-occurrence of HLA alleles, especially DR and DQ, made assigning TCR associations to individual alleles difficult. An earlier analysis of around 600 of the donors showed that most TCR beta V segments appeared in productive rearrangements either about 87% or about 30% of the time, which broadly matched IMGT annotations. Some IMGT-functional V segments, including TRBV6-2 and TRBV6-3, could not be distinguished by the 87-base-pair reads and were therefore excluded. The study gave a list of 150 to 200 TCR beta chains associated with cytomegalovirus. In this cohort, only TCR beta chains were sequenced, and detectable features were limited by the absence of alpha or paired-chain data. According to a later genetic analysis, donors in an Asian-associated ancestry cluster had fewer N-insertions in productive TCRs than the approximately 670-donor mean. Correlated functional status among segregating V segments might be attributable to linkage disequilibrium, but an unknown experimental factor could not be ruled out. Seventeen rarely observed V segments, including chromosome 9 orphons, were excluded from the earlier analysis of several hundred of the donors because counts were too low. A group of highly shared sequence variants was considered likely to be a technical artifact of the sequencing pipeline.

The rearranged segments are TRBV6-5 and TRBJ2-7, and 9 bases in between align with TRBD1. This TCR came from a man between 60 and 70 years old in good health and CMV-seronegative. The sample taken for sequencing was PBMCs. In nucleotides, the sequence is TGTGCCAGCAGTTTCAGGGACAGGGACGACGAGCAGTACTTC. This is translated as CASSFRDRDDEQYF.